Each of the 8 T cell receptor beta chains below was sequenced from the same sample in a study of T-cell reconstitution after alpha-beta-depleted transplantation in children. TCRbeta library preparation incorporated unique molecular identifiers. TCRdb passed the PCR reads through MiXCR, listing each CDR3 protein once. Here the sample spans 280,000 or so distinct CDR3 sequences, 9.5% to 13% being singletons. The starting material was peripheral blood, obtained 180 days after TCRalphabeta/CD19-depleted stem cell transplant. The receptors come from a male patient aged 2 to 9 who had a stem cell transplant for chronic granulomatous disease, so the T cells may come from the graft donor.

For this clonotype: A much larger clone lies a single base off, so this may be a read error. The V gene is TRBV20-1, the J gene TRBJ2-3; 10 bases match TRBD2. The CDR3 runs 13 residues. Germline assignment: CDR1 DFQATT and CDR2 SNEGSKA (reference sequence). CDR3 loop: CRALAGVTDTQYF. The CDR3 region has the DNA TGCAGAGCCCTAGCGGGAGTCACAGATACGCAGTATTTT.

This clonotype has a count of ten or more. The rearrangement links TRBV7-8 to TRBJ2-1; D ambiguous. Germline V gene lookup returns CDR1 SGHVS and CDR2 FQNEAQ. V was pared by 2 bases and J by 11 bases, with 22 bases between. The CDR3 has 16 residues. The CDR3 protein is CASSLPHADAGAKQFF. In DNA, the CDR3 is TGTGCCAGCAGCTTACCTCACGCGGACGCCGGCGCCAAGCAGTTCTTC.

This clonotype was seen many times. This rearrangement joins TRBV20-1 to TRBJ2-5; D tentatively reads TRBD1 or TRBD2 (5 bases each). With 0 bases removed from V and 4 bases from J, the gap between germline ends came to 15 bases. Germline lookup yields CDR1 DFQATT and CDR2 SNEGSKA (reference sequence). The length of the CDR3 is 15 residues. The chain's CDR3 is CSARDRLGEGETQYF. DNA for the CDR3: TGCAGTGCTAGAGATCGGTTGGGGGAAGGAGAGACCCAGTACTTC.

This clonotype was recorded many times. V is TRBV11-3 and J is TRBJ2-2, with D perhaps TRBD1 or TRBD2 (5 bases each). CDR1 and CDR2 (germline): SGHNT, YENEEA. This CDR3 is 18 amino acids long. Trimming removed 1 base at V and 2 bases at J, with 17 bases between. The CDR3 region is CASSLGILTGANTGELFF. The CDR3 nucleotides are TGTGCCAGCAGCTTAGGAATCCTCACCGGGGCCAACACCGGGGAGCTGTTTTTT.

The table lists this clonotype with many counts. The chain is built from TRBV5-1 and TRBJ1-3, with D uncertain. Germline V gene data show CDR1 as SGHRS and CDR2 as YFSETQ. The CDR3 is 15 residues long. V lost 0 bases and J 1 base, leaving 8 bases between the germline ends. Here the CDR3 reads CASSLGRASGNTIYF. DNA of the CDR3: TGCGCCAGCAGCTTGGGACGGGCGTCTGGAAACACCATATATTTT.

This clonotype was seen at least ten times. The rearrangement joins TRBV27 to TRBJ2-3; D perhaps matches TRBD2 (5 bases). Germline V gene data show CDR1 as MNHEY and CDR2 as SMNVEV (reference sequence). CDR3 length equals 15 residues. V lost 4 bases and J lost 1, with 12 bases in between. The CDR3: CASSWGARGTDTQYF. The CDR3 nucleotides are TGTGCCAGCAGTTGGGGAGCCAGAGGCACAGATACGCAGTATTTT.

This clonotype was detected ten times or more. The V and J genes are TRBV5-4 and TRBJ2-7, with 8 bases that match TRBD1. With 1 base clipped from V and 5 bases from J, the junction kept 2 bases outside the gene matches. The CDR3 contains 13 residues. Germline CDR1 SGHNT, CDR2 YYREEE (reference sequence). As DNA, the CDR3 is TGTGCCAGCAGCTTGCAGGGGGCGGACGAGCAGTACTTC. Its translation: CASSLQGADEQYF.

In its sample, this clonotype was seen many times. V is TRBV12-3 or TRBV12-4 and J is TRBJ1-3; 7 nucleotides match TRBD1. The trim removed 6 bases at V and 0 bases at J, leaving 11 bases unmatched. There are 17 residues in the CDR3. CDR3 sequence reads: CASSSRQGFSSGNTIYF. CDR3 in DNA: TGTGCCAGCAGCTCAAGACAGGGCTTCAGCTCTGGAAACACCATATATTTT.